The 21 T cell receptor beta chains below come from one sample, sequenced in a study of T cell responses to AZD1222 COVID-19 vaccine. Produced via immunoSEQ multiplex PCR; TCRdb's table is partial and in-frame only. The table records 80,000 or so clones, 70% to 90% of them present only once. The sample was peripheral blood, taken 28 days after the second AZD1222 dose. The receptors were sampled from an adult who received the AZD1222 COVID-19 vaccine.

The CDR3 region has the DNA TGTGCCAGCAGTGTGTCCAGGGAGGCTGAAGCTTTCTTT. Its protein is CASSVSREAEAFF. V and J are TRBV2 and TRBJ1-1; a weak D match, TRBD1 (5 bases). Trimming pared 4 bases from V and 6 bases from J, leaving 12 bases between. Germline lookup yields CDR1 SNHLY and CDR2 FYNNEI. The length of the CDR3 is 13 residues. The variable domain in full, completed from reference TRBV2 and TRBJ1-1, reads EPEVTQTPSHQVTQMGQEVILRCVPISNHLYFYWYRQILGQKVEFLVSFYNNEISEKSEIFDDQFSVERPDGSNFTLKIRSTKLEDSAMYFCASSVSREAEAFFGQGTRLTVV.

V usage is TRBV29-1 and J usage is TRBJ2-2; D is tentatively TRBD1 or TRBD2 (5 bases each). The V end lost 4 bases, the J end lost 1 base, and 10 bases lay between the germline ends. Looked up from germline, CDR1 is SQVTM and CDR2 is ANQGSEA. The CDR3 spans 14 residues. This chain's CDR3 is CSVVTGRNTGELFF. The CDR3 DNA is TGCAGCGTTGTTACGGGGCGGAACACCGGGGAGCTGTTTTTT.

This rearrangement joins TRBV19 to TRBJ2-3; no clear D. The V end was cut by 3 bases, the J end by 3 bases, with 16 bases between. The germline V gene has CDR1 LNHDA and CDR2 SQIVND (reference sequence). CDR3 length equals 16 residues. The CDR3 protein is CASSIYRSPGTDTQYF. The CDR3 bases are TGTGCCAGTAGTATTTATCGGTCGCCTGGGACAGATACGCAGTATTTT.

This clone was counted a single time. The gene calls are TRBV27 and TRBJ2-6; D gene uncertain. Germline V gene data show CDR1 as MNHEY and CDR2 as SMNVEV (reference sequence). The CDR3 extends over 14 amino acids. The V gene lost 5 bases and the J gene lost 0 bases, with 5 bases spanning the gap. As DNA, the CDR3 is TGTGCCAGCAGTCCCGGCTCTGGGGCCAACGTCCTGACTTTC. The encoded protein is CASSPGSGANVLTF.

The V gene is TRBV25-1, the J gene TRBJ2-7, with 7 bases identical to TRBD2. The V gene's germline CDR1 is MGHDK and CDR2 SYGVNS. Trimming cost V 3 bases and J 6 bases; bases outside gene matches: 2. This CDR3 region has 12 residues. The CDR3 sequence: CASSEGGTEQYF. CDR3 DNA: TGTGCCAGCAGTGAGGGGGGGACCGAGCAGTACTTC.

This clone was seen only a few times. The genes are TRBV27 and TRBJ2-2, with D hard to call. V shed 6 bases and J shed 3 bases, with 5 bases lying between them. The CDR3 has 12 amino acids. Germline-derived CDR1 and CDR2 are MNHEY and SMNVEV (reference sequence). Here the CDR3 reads CASSPYTGELFF. The CDR3 DNA sequence: TGTGCCAGCAGCCCTTACACCGGGGAGCTGTTTTTT.

V usage is TRBV7-2 and J usage is TRBJ1-2; the D is unclear. V dropped 5 bases and J dropped 0 bases, with 13 bases sitting between them. This CDR3 has 15 residues. Germline CDR1 reads SGHTA; CDR2 reads FQGNSA. The CDR3 reads CASSPSAGSNYGYTF. The CDR3 DNA follows: TGTGCCAGCAGCCCTTCTGCCGGGTCTAACTATGGCTACACCTTC.

CDR3 sequence (DNA): TGTGCCAGCAGGGCACCGGGACACAGTTTCACGAACACCGGGGAGCTGTTTTTT. Protein sequence: CASRAPGHSFTNTGELFF. The chain has TRBV7-9 and TRBJ2-2, with a possible D match to TRBD1 (6 bases). V was pared by 6 bases and J by 0 bases, with 20 bases between. The CDR3 is 18 residues long. CDR1 is SEHNR and CDR2 is FQNEAQ in the germline V gene (reference sequence).

V gene TRBV18 combines with J gene TRBJ2-1, with 7 bases that match TRBD2. The V gene's germline CDR1 is KGHSH and CDR2 LQKENI. There are 14 residues in the CDR3. Trimming took 1 base from V and 5 from J; bases not matched to a gene: 2. CDR3 bases: TGTGCCAGCTCACCACGGGGAGGGGACAATGAGCAGTTCTTC. Its translation is CASSPRGGDNEQFF.

This rearrangement joins TRBV6-5 to TRBJ2-2; 8 bases line up with TRBD1. CDR1 is MNHEY and CDR2 is SVGAGI in the germline V gene. The CDR3 has 13 residues. Trimming at V came to 4 bases and at J to 11 bases, leaving 6 bases not matched to a gene. CDR3 sequence: CASSSLTGVELFF. The CDR3 bases are TGTGCCAGCAGTTCCTTGACAGGGGTAGAGCTGTTTTTT.

J is TRBJ2-1 and V is TRBV5-6; D is unresolved. The CDR3 runs to 17 residues. The V end was cut by 5 bases, the J end by 1 base, with 19 bases between. Germline V gene data show CDR1 as SGHDT and CDR2 as YYEEEE. CDR3 amino acids: CASRFQRPALSYNEQFF. CDR3 coding DNA: TGTGCCAGCAGGTTCCAAAGGCCAGCCCTTTCCTACAATGAGCAGTTCTTC.

This clone was observed a few times. The rearrangement links TRBV7-6 to TRBJ1-1; unclear D gene. The CDR3 has 13 residues. Deletions cut 4 bases from V and 4 bases from J, with 10 bases between. Germline CDR1 reads SGHVS; CDR2 reads FNYEAQ. This CDR3 is CASSSIGVTEAFF. DNA for the CDR3: TGTGCCAGCAGCTCAATCGGGGTCACTGAAGCTTTCTTT.

The rearrangement joins TRBV28 to TRBJ2-7, with a possible D match to TRBD2 (6 bases). V shed 7 bases and J shed 6 bases, with 16 bases lying between them. This CDR3 is built from 13 residues. Germline V gene sequence: CDR1 MDHEN, CDR2 SYDVKM. CDR3 bases: TGTGCCAGCACCTACAACGGGGGAGCCGAGCAGTACTTC. Amino acids: CASTYNGGAEQYF.

This chain joins TRBV6-6 and TRBJ1-2; D gene uncertain. V lost 4 bases and J lost 10, with 19 bases in between. This CDR3 has 14 residues. Per germline, CDR1 MNHNY and CDR2 SVGAGI (reference sequence). CDR3 in DNA: TGTGCCAGCAGTTCCCCCCGGGTTGGAGTATTCTACACCTTC. Translation: CASSSPRVGVFYTF.

This chain links TRBV3-1 (or the pseudogene TRBV3-2) with TRBJ2-3; tentatively, D is TRBD1 or TRBD2 (6 bases each). Per the germline V gene, CDR1 is LGHDT and CDR2 is YNNKEL (reference sequence). The CDR3 contains 14 residues. V lost 3 bases to trimming and J lost 4 bases, with 11 bases between them. DNA of the CDR3: TGTGCCAGCAGCCAGGAGGGGGGCCCAGATACGCAGTATTTT. Its translation is CASSQEGGPDTQYF.

The CDR3 spells CASSQRDRARETQYF. The DNA of the CDR3 is TGTGCCAGCAGCCAAAGGGACAGGGCTCGGGAGACCCAGTACTTC. This sequence joins TRBV11-1 and TRBJ2-5, with 9 bases that match TRBD1. The V and J ends lost 5 bases and 5 bases, in that order; junction bases with no gene match: 9. Germline V CDR1 and CDR2: SGHAT, FQDESV (reference sequence). The CDR3 loop spans 15 amino acids.

The gene calls are TRBV2 and TRBJ1-2; D might be TRBD1 (5 bases). From germline, CDR1 is SNHLY and CDR2 FYNNEI. The CDR3 consists of 11 residues. V gave up 9 bases and J gave up 8 bases, with 13 bases separating them. The CDR3 DNA reads as TGTGCCAGGCGGGGGGGAGGCGGCTACACCTTC. The encoded protein is CARRGGGGYTF.

This CDR3 is CATSSTGGNEQFF. As DNA, the CDR3 is TGTGCCACCAGCAGCACAGGGGGCAATGAGCAGTTCTTC. The chain employs TRBV15 and TRBJ2-1; 8 bases fit TRBD1. Germline-derived CDR1 and CDR2 are LNHNV and YYDKDF (reference sequence). The CDR3 is 13 residues long. Trimming cost V 3 bases and J 6 bases; bases outside gene matches: 1. Supplemented by reference TRBV15 and TRBJ2-1, the full variable domain reads DAMVIQNPRYQVTQFGKPVTLSCSQTLNHNVMYWYQQKSSQAPKLLFHYYDKDFNNEADTPDNFQSRRPNTSFCFLDIRSPGLGDTAMYLCATSSTGGNEQFFGPGTRLTVL.

DNA of the CDR3: TGCGCCAGCAGCCAAGATGAGAACGGGTTAAATGGCTACACCTTC. Encoded protein: CASSQDENGLNGYTF. The J gene is TRBJ1-2, the V gene TRBV4-1, with D hard to call. The length of the CDR3 is 15 residues. Germline loops: CDR1 MGHRA, CDR2 YSYEKL. V was shortened by 0 bases and J by 6 bases, with 14 bases between the two germline ends.

The V gene is TRBV6-1, the J gene TRBJ1-4; a possible D gene is TRBD1 (6 bases). Germline V gene data show CDR1 as MNHNS and CDR2 as SASEGT. This CDR3 is 14 amino acids long. V shed 2 bases and J shed 8 bases, with 12 bases lying between them. CDR3: CASSEWPRGEKLFF. The CDR3 DNA follows: TGTGCCAGCAGTGAATGGCCCAGGGGCGAAAAACTGTTTTTT.

The chain uses TRBV6-5 and TRBJ2-7; 10 bases fit TRBD1. The length of the CDR3 is 14 residues. Germline CDR1 and CDR2: MNHEY and SVGAGI. V trimming: 8 bases; J trimming: 4 bases; junction bases outside the gene matches: 8. The CDR3 region is CASSTGDRGYEQYF. The CDR3 bases are TGTGCCAGCTCAACAGGGGACAGGGGTTACGAGCAGTACTTC.